This T cell receptor (beta chain) was captured by sequencing in a study of cytomegalovirus exposure and HLA in healthy donors. Whole-study findings and limits: The study dropped some indistinguishable V segments, TRBV6-2 and TRBV6-3 among them.

Remarks on this clone: Its antigen is undetermined.

The PCR used 60 Vbeta and 13 Jbeta primers. The table came from immunoSEQ multiplex PCR; TCRdb's copy has only in-frame clones and leaves some out. The sample contains about 150,000 clones, around three quarters of which appear only once. The CDR3 contains 13 residues. Germline V CDR1 and CDR2: SGHTA, FQGTGA. V was cut by 1 base and J by 6 bases, with 10 bases left in between. Source material: PBMCs. The chain combines TRBV7-3 with TRBJ2-7; D perhaps matches TRBD1 (6 bases). This clonotype was sampled from an older woman in good health and CMV-seropositive. In nucleotides, the CDR3 is TGTGCCAGCAGCTTAAACAGGGAAGGCGAGCAGTACTTC. Its translation is CASSLNREGEQYF.